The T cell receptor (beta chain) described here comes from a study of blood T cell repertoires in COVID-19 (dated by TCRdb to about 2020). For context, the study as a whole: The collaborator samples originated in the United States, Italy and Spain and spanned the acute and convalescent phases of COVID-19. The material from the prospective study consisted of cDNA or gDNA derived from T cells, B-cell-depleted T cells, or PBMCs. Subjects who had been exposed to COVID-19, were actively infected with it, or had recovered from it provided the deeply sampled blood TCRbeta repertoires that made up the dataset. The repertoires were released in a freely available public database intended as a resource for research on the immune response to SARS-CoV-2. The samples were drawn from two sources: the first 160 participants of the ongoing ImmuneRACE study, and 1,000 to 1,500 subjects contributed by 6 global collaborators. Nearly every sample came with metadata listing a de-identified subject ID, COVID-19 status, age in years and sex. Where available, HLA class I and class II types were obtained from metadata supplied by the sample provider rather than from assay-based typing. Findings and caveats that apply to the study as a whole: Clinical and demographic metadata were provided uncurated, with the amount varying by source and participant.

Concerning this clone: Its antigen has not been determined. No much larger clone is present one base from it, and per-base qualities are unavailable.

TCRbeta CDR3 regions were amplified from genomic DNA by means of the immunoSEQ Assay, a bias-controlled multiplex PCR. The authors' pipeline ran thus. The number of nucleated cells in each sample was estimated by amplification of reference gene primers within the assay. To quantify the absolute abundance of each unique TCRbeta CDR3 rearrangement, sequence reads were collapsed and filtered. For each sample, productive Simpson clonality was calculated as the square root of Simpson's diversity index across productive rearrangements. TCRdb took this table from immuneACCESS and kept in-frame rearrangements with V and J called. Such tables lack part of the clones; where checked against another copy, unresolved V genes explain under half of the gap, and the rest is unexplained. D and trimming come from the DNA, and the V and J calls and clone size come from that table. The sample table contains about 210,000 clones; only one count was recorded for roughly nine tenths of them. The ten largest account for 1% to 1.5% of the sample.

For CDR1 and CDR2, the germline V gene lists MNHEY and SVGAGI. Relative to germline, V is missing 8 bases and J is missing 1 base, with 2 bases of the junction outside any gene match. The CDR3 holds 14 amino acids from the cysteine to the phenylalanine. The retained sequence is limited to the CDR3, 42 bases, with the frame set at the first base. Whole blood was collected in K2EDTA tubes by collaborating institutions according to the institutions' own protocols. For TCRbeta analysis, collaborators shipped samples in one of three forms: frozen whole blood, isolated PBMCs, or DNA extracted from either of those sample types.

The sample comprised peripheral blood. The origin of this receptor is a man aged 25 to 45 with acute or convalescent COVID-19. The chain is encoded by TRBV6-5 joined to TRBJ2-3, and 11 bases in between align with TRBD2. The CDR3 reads CASPGLAGTDTQYF. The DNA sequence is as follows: TGTGCCAGCCCGGGACTAGCGGGCACAGATACGCAGTATTTT.